The sequence of this T cell receptor (beta chain) was determined in a study of identifying expanded T cells in peripheral blood. Findings of the study overall: Roughly 1.2 clones differed between technical replicates, versus roughly 17 and 20 over time. Approximately 2-week clone count variance significantly increased as total template count grew.

About this clone itself: The antigen is unknown.

The CDR3 is 15 residues long. Germline trimming cut 1 base from V and 5 bases from J; bases unmatched to any gene: 5. Per the germline V gene, CDR1 is LNHNV and CDR2 is YYDKDF (reference sequence). This table comes from immunoSEQ multiplex PCR, and its TCRdb copy is limited to in-frame clones, with some not included. Of approximately 140,000 clones in the sample, 75% to 90% were seen once. Healthy donors had no documented immune events, such as infections, while sampled. The V call is TRBV15, the J call TRBJ2-5, with 9 bases identical to TRBD2. Sequenced: blood. This TCR was sampled from a person aged 18 to 70 in good health. CDR3 residues: CATSRGRGGVETQYF. The CDR3 nucleotides are TGTGCCACCAGCAGAGGTCGCGGGGGGGTGGAGACCCAGTACTTC. The full variable domain, its missing parts supplied by reference TRBV15 and TRBJ2-5, is DAMVIQNPRYQVTQFGKPVTLSCSQTLNHNVMYWYQQKSSQAPKLLFHYYDKDFNNEADTPDNFQSRRPNTSFCFLDIRSPGLGDTAMYLCATSRGRGGVETQYFGPGTRLLVL.